This T cell receptor (beta chain) was recorded in a study of blood T cell repertoires in COVID-19. Study details: In each case, the material was cDNA or gDNA derived from T cells, B-cell-depleted T cells, or PBMCs.

Germline values: CDR1 SNHLY, CDR2 FYNNEI. The CDR3 runs to 13 residues. TCRdb keeps only in-frame clones here, not all; method: immunoSEQ multiplex PCR. The table has over 100,000 clones, over 75% seen once. Details on this clone: Relative to the germline gene, one junction end is altered; a read error may explain this.

Material: peripheral blood. The sequence was obtained from a woman between 50 and 59 years old with acute or convalescent COVID-19. The rearrangement uses TRBV2 and TRBJ2-7; D may be TRBD1 (6 bases). DNA of the CDR3: TGTGCCAGCAGGGTGGACAGCTCCAACGAGCAGTACTTC. This translates into CASRVDSSNEQYF.